These 28 T cell receptor beta chains were all obtained from the same sample, sequenced in a study of CD8+CD57+ T cells in acquired aplastic anemia. CDR3 and TCR beta VDJ profiling relied on genomic DNA as the template. From the reads, TCRdb called clonotypes with MiXCR, one entry per CDR3 protein. The sample carries 400,000 to 450,000 distinct CDR3 sequences, 60% to 80% recorded once. Sequencing was done on a sample of sorted CD4+, CD8+, or CD8+CD57+ T cells (not recorded which) from PBMCs. The receptors originated from a human donor in good health, serving as a control.

A remark on this clonotype: A much more abundant neighbour one base away suggests this may be a read error. The chain links TRBV12-3 or TRBV12-4 to TRBJ1-4, with D unresolved. V lost 3 bases and J 4 bases, leaving 9 bases between the germline ends. There are 14 residues in the CDR3. CDR3 coding DNA: TGTGCCAGCAGTTTCGAAATGCTTAATGAAAAACTGTTTTTT. Translated, it gives CASSFEMLNEKLFF.

As to this clonotype: Likely a read error: the CDR3 ends without its conserved phenylalanine or tryptophan. The chain carries TRBV2 and TRBJ1-1; D is unclear. The CDR3 is 13 residues long. Deletions cut 7 bases from V and 5 bases from J, with 14 bases between. Germline V gene lookup returns CDR1 SNHLY and CDR2 FYNNEI. CDR3 amino acids: CASTLAETTEAFL. The CDR3 region has the DNA TGTGCCAGCACCTTGGCAGAGACAACTGAAGCTTTCCTT.

In this sample, this clonotype turned up many times. CDR3 protein: CSARALDRGANTEAFF. CDR3 DNA sequence: TGCAGTGCTAGAGCGCTAGACAGGGGGGCGAACACTGAAGCTTTCTTT. V and J are TRBV20-1 and TRBJ1-1; 9 bases are shared with TRBD1. Per the germline V gene, CDR1 is DFQATT and CDR2 is SNEGSKA (reference sequence). The CDR3 sequence is 16 residues long. J gave up 1 base and V 1 base, and 7 bases lay outside the gene matches.

This chain links TRBV10-3 with TRBJ1-5; D possibly corresponds to TRBD1 (5 bases). The CDR3 sequence is 14 residues long. Germline CDR1 and CDR2: ENHRY and SYGVKD. Trimming took off 3 bases at V and 0 bases at J, with 6 bases between the two ends. The CDR3 is CAISEGDSNQPQHF. For the CDR3, the DNA is TGTGCCATCAGTGAAGGGGATAGCAATCAGCCCCAGCATTTT.

This clonotype occurred once. This chain connects TRBV7-2 to TRBJ1-2; no clear D. The DNA end favors TRBJ2-7, so the J call may be wrong. CDR3 length equals 14 residues. Germline loops: CDR1 SGHTA, CDR2 FQGNSA. DNA of the CDR3: TGTGCCAGCAGCTCCCGCGCCGCCATCTACGAGCAGTACTTC. Protein product: CASSSRAAIYEQYF.

This clonotype has just one count. Compared with germline, one end of the junction differs, possibly owing to a read error. The V and J genes are TRBV5-6 and TRBJ1-2, with TRBD1 matching over 9 bases. There are 17 residues in the CDR3. CDR1 is SGHDT and CDR2 is YYEEEE in the germline V gene. CDR3 bases: TGTGCCAGCAGCAGGGAGACGGGACAGGGACTGGTGGAAGGCTACGCCTTC. Its translation: CASSRETGQGLVEGYAF.

This clonotype was detected many times. With a much larger clone just one base away, this may be a read error. The chain has TRBV15 and TRBJ2-2; tentatively, D is TRBD1 or TRBD2 (6 bases each). The CDR3 covers 16 residues. Germline assignment: CDR1 LNHNV and CDR2 YYDKDF (reference sequence). CDR3 sequence: CATSLTGTTNTGGLFF. The DNA for the CDR3 is TGTGCCACCAGCTTGACCGGGACAACGAACACCGGGGGGCTGTTTTTT.

J is TRBJ2-3 and V is TRBV20-1; a weak D match, TRBD1 (6 bases). Germline assignment: CDR1 DFQATT and CDR2 SNEGSKA (reference sequence). V was pared by 5 bases and J by 3 bases, with 9 bases between. This CDR3 spans 12 amino acids. The CDR3 loop reads CSAHTGTDTQYF. For the CDR3, the DNA is TGCAGTGCTCATACAGGGACAGATACGCAGTATTTT.

The genes are TRBV20-1 and TRBJ2-5; D not resolved. Germline V gene sequence: CDR1 DFQATT, CDR2 SNEGSKA (reference sequence). The CDR3 spans 13 residues. Between the trimmed V and J ends, which lost 1 base and 1 base, there was a span of 7 bases. For the CDR3, the DNA is TGCAGTGCTAGAGGACTTCTCCAAGAGACCCAGTACTTC. This encodes CSARGLLQETQYF.

The chain links TRBV5-1 to TRBJ2-6; the D gene could be TRBD1 or TRBD2 (5 bases each). Germline-derived CDR1 and CDR2 are SGHRS and YFSETQ. Trimming took 4 bases from V and 3 from J, leaving 17 bases between them. CDR3 size: 17 residues. Written as DNA, the CDR3 is TGCGCCAGCAGCGAACCGGGGCAGGGCTATGGGGCCAACGTCCTGACTTTC. It yields the protein CASSEPGQGYGANVLTF. Full variable domain (remainder filled in from reference TRBV5-1 and TRBJ2-6): KAGVTQTPRYLIKTRGQQVTLSCSPISGHRSVSWYQQTPGQGLQFLFEYFSETQRNKGNFPGRFSGRQFSNSRSEMNVSTLELGDSALYLCASSEPGQGYGANVLTFGAGSRLTVL.

This clonotype has at least ten counts. V gene TRBV29-1 combines with J gene TRBJ2-1, with 7 bases fitting TRBD1. The CDR3 has 13 residues. Trimming cost V 0 bases and J 8 bases; bases outside gene matches: 4. Germline assignment: CDR1 SQVTM and CDR2 ANQGSEA. CDR3 DNA sequence: TGCAGCGTTGAAGATGGGACAGAGGATGAGCAGTTCTTC. Translated: CSVEDGTEDEQFF.

The chain has TRBV11-2 and TRBJ2-7, with TRBD1 matching over 11 bases. CDR3 size: 17 residues. From germline, CDR1 is SGHAT and CDR2 FQNNGV. After removal of 5 bases from V and 5 bases from J, the junction contained 14 bases not matched to a gene. CDR3 nucleotides: TGTGCCAGCAGCCCCATCCGTCCCGGGACAGGGGGACACGAGCAGTACTTC. The encoded protein is CASSPIRPGTGGHEQYF.

V is TRBV6-2 or TRBV6-3 and J is TRBJ1-2; 7 positions agree with TRBD1. Germline loops: CDR1 MNHEY, CDR2 SVGEGT. Germline trimming cut 6 bases from V and 4 bases from J; bases unmatched to any gene: 11. This CDR3 has 15 residues. The CDR3 coding sequence is TGTGCCAGCAGACAAGGTCGGGACAGCCGCTATGGCTACACCTTC. Translated: CASRQGRDSRYGYTF.

The gene calls are TRBV7-9 and TRBJ2-7, with TRBD2 matching 7 bases. V was clipped by 6 bases and J by 4 bases; unmatched bases: 9. Germline V gives CDR1 SEHNR, CDR2 FQNEAQ (reference sequence). This CDR3 has 14 residues. CDR3 nucleotides: TGTGCCAGCAGTCAGGCGGCTAGCGGTTACGAGCAGTACTTC. Residues: CASSQAASGYEQYF.

A word on this clonotype: The CDR3 end shows no conserved phenylalanine or tryptophan, and so a read error is likely. The rearrangement uses TRBV7-2 and TRBJ2-3; 11 nucleotides align to TRBD2. Germline V CDR1 and CDR2: SGHTA, FQGNSA. The CDR3 sequence is 16 residues long. The junction had 5 bases not matched to a gene; V was cut back by 1 base and J by 5 bases. The CDR3 sequence is CASSLDSGGARDTQYL. The CDR3 nucleotides are TGTGCCAGCAGCTTAGATAGCGGGGGGGCCAGAGATACGCAGTATCTT.

V gene TRBV2 combines with J gene TRBJ2-7; unclear D gene. Germline CDR1 is SNHLY and CDR2 is FYNNEI. The CDR3 extends over 10 amino acids. The ends were cut back, 1 base at V and 9 bases at J, with 4 bases in the middle. The chain's CDR3 is CASSEEGQYF. DNA for the CDR3: TGTGCCAGCAGTGAAGAAGGGCAGTACTTC.

This clonotype was seen ten or more times. The V call is TRBV12-3 or TRBV12-4, the J call TRBJ1-3; D remains ambiguous. CDR3 length equals 13 residues. Trimming stripped 5 bases from V and 3 bases from J, with 8 bases between. The DNA for the CDR3 is TGTGCCAGCAGTGGAGGTGTTGGAAACACCATATATTTT. Its protein is CASSGGVGNTIYF.

A word on this clonotype: This CDR3 fails to terminate in the conserved phenylalanine or tryptophan, so it likely reflects a read error. The DNA is omitted, as the CDR3 cannot be located on it reliably, and the CDR3 follows TCRdb's listing. The rearrangement uses TRBV7-4 and TRBJ2-3; TRBD2 was called by the table and not checked on the DNA. The CDR3 totals 13 residues, both ends included. Germline V CDR1 and CDR2: SGHVT, SQSDAQ. CDR3 sequence: CASSLGLEGAVYL.

The V call is TRBV19, the J call TRBJ1-2; 10 positions match TRBD1. The ends lost 7 bases at V and 7 bases at J; junction bases unmatched: 12. This CDR3 region has 15 residues. Germline values: CDR1 LNHDA, CDR2 SQIVND (reference sequence). This CDR3 reads CASMGTGVTWGGYTF. As DNA, the CDR3 is TGTGCCAGTATGGGGACAGGGGTCACCTGGGGTGGCTACACCTTC. Together with reference TRBV19 and TRBJ1-2, the CDR3 gives the full variable domain: DGGITQSPKYLFRKEGQNVTLSCEQNLNHDAMYWYRQDPGQGLRLIYYSQIVNDFQKGDIAEGYSVSREKKESFPLTVTSAQKNPTAFYLCASMGTGVTWGGYTFGSGTRLTVV.

Ten or more counts support this clonotype. The chain combines TRBV5-8 with TRBJ1-1; 7 bases map to TRBD1. The V gene end was trimmed by 4 bases and the J gene end by 0 bases; junction bases not matched to a gene: 0. The CDR3 extends over 13 amino acids. Germline V gene sequence: CDR1 SGHTS, CDR2 YDEGEE. CDR3 residues: CASSTGVNTEAFF. The DNA of the CDR3 is TGTGCCAGCAGCACAGGGGTGAACACTGAAGCTTTCTTT.

This clonotype was seen many times. This chain connects TRBV3-2 to TRBJ1-5. TRBV3-2 is listed as a pseudogene. The CDR3 spans 12 residues. The CDR3 sequence is CASSQDRRAQHF. The CDR3 DNA reads as TGTGCCAGCAGCCAAGACAGACGCGCCCAGCATTTT.

On this clonotype: The junction departs from the called germline gene at one end, perhaps through a read error. The V call is TRBV24-1, the J call TRBJ1-2; D gene unclear. The germline V gene encodes CDR1 KGHDR and CDR2 SFDVKD. The CDR3 has 13 amino acids. This CDR3 reads CATSDTGGYTYTF. In nucleotides, the CDR3 is TGCGCCACCAGTGATACGGGCGGCTATACCTACACCTTC.

The chain recombines TRBV7-9 with TRBJ1-2, with a weak D call TRBD1 (5 bases). V dropped 1 base and J dropped 5 bases, with 14 bases sitting between them. The CDR3 totals 15 residues. The V gene's germline CDR1 is SEHNR and CDR2 FQNEAQ (reference sequence). CDR3 bases: TGTGCCAGCAGCTTAGATGGGGGAGGGGAGTATGGCTACACCTTC. Translation: CASSLDGGGEYGYTF.

Note on this clonotype: One end of the junction varies from germline; a read error may be responsible. The chain couples TRBV7-2 to TRBJ1-1, with a weak D call TRBD1 (6 bases). Per germline, CDR1 SGHTA and CDR2 FQGNSA. This CDR3 contains 14 residues. The CDR3 DNA reads as TGTGCCAGCAGAATTGGGGGGGCGGGGGCTGCCCATTACTTT. This encodes CASRIGGAGAAHYF.

The chain is built from TRBV9 and TRBJ2-5; 7 bases fit TRBD2. Trimming at V came to 3 bases and at J to 11 bases, leaving 13 bases not matched to a gene. The germline V gene encodes CDR1 SGDLS and CDR2 YYNGEE. CDR3 length: 14 amino acids. This CDR3 is CASSADLADDEQYF. CDR3 sequence (DNA): TGTGCCAGCAGCGCAGATCTAGCGGACGATGAGCAGTACTTC.

The rearrangement links TRBV5-1 to TRBJ2-7; the D gene is possibly TRBD1 (6 bases). V was cut by 4 bases and J by 4 bases, with 15 bases left in between. Germline V CDR1 and CDR2: SGHRS, YFSETQ. The CDR3 is 14 residues long. The CDR3 region is CASSHGQRDYEQYF. In DNA, the CDR3 is TGCGCCAGCAGCCATGGACAGAGGGATTACGAGCAGTACTTC.

This clonotype was observed a single time. The CDR3 does not close with the conserved phenylalanine or tryptophan, likely indicating a read error. The chain carries TRBV7-2 and TRBJ1-6, with D hard to call. CDR1 is SGHTA, CDR2 FQGNSA, per germline. The CDR3 is 15 amino acids. CDR3 sequence: CASSPSRLSNSTLHL. CDR3 DNA: TGTGCCAGCAGCCCTTCACGATTATCTAATTCAACCCTCCACCTT.

Ten or more counts support this clonotype. The chain recombines TRBV10-3 with TRBJ2-3; 9 bases match TRBD2. Germline V gene data show CDR1 as ENHRY and CDR2 as SYGVKD. The CDR3 contains 15 residues. The ends lost 3 bases at V and 2 bases at J; junction bases unmatched: 3. CDR3 in amino acids: CAISDSSGNTDTQYF. CDR3 in DNA: TGTGCCATCAGTGATTCTAGCGGGAACACAGATACGCAGTATTTT.